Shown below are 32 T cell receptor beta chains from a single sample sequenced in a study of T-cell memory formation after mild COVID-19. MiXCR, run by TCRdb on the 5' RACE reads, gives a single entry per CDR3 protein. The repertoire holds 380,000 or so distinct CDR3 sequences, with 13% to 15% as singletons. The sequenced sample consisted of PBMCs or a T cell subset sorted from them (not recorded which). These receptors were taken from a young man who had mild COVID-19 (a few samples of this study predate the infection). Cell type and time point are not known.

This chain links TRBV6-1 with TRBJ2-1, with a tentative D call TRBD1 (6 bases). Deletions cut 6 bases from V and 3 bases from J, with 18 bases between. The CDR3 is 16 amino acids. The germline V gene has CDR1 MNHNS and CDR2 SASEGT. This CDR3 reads CASSPGQGSFYNEQFF. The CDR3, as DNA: TGTGCCAGCAGCCCGGGCCAGGGGAGCTTCTACAATGAGCAGTTCTTC.

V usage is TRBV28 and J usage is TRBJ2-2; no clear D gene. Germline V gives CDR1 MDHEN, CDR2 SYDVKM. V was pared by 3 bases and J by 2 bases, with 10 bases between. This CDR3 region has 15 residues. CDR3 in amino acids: CASSLDPGNTGELFF. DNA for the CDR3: TGTGCCAGCAGTTTGGACCCGGGCAACACCGGGGAGCTGTTTTTT.

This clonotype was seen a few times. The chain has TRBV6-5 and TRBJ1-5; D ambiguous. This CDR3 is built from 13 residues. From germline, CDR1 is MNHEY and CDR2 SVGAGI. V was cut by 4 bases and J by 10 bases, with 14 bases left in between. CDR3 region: CASSLAPFSPQHF. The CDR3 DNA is TGTGCCAGCAGTTTGGCCCCTTTTAGTCCCCAGCATTTT.

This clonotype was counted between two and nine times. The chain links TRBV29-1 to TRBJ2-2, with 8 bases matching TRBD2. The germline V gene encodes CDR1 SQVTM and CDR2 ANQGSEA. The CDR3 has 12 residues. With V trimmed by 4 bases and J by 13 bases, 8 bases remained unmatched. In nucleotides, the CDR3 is TGCAGCGTTGGGGACCGGGGGGGCAGGCTGTTTTTT. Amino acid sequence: CSVGDRGGRLFF.

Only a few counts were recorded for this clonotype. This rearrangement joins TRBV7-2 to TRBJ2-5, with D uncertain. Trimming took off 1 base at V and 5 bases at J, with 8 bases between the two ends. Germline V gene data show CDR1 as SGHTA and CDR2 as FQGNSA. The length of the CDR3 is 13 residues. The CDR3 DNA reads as TGTGCCAGCAGCTTAGTAGTGCGGGAGACCCAGTACTTC. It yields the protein CASSLVVRETQYF.

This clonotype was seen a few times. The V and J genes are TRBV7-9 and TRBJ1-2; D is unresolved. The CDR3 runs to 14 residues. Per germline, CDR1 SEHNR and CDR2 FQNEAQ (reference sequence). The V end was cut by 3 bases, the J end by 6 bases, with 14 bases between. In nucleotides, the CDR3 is TGTGCCAGCAGCTTGGGTGGGGTCGTGGATGGCTACACCTTC. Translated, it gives CASSLGGVVDGYTF. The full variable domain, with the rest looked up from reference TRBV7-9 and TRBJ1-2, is DTGVSQNPRHKITKRGQNVTFRCDPISEHNRLYWYRQTLGQGPEFLTYFQNEAQLEKSRLLSDRFSAERPKGSFSTLEIQRTEQGDSAMYLCASSLGGVVDGYTFGSGTRLTVV.

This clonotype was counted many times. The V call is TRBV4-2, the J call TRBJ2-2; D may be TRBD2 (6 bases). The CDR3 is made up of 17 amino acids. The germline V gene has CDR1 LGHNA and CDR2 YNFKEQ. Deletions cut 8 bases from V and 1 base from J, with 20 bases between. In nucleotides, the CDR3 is TGTGCCAGCGACCCTGGAGGGGTCATTGGGAACACCGGGGAGCTGTTTTTT. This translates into CASDPGGVIGNTGELFF.

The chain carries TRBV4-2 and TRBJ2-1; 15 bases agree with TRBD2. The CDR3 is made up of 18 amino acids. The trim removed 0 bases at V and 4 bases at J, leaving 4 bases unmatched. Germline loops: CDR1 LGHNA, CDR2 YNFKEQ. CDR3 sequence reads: CASSQDLGTSGGYNEQFF. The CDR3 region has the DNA TGTGCCAGCAGCCAAGATCTAGGGACTAGCGGGGGGTACAATGAGCAGTTCTTC.

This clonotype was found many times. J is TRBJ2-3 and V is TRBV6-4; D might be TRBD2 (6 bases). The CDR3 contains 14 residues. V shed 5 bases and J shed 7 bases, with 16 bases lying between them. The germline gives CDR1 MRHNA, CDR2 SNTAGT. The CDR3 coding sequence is TGTGCCAGCAGTTCGACTAGATCGAGGAATACGCAGTATTTT. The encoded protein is CASSSTRSRNTQYF.

The CDR3, as DNA: TGTGCCAGCAGCTTAGCACGGACAACGAATTCACCCCTCCACTTT. It codes for CASSLARTTNSPLHF. V and J are TRBV7-9 and TRBJ1-6; TRBD1 might be the D (5 bases). The CDR3 consists of 15 residues. Trimming cost V 0 bases and J 7 bases, with 10 bases left between them. Per the germline V gene, CDR1 is SEHNR and CDR2 is FQNEAQ (reference sequence).

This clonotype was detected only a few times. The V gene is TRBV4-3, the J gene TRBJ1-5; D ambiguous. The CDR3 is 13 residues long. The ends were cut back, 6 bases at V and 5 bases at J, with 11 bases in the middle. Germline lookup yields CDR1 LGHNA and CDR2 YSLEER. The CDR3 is CASSEGYDQPQHF. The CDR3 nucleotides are TGCGCCAGCAGTGAAGGCTACGATCAGCCCCAGCATTTT.

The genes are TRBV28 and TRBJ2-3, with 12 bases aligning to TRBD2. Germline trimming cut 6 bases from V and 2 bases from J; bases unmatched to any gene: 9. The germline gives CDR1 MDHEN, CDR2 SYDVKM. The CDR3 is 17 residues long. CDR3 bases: TGTGCCAGCAGGTGGACTAGCGGGAAGATCTTCACAGATACGCAGTATTTT. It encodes CASRWTSGKIFTDTQYF. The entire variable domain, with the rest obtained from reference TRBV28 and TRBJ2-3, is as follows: DVKVTQSSRYLVKRTGEKVFLECVQDMDHENMFWYRQDPGLGLRLIYFSYDVKMKEKGDIPEGYSVSREKKERFSLILESASTNQTSMYLCASRWTSGKIFTDTQYFGPGTRLTVL.

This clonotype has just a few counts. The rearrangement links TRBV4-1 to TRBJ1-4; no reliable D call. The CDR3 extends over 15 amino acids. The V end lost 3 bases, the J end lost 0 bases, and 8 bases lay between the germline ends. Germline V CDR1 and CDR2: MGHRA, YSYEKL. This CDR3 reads CASSQGTATNEKLFF. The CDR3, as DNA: TGCGCCAGCAGCCAGGGTACGGCAACTAATGAAAAACTGTTTTTT.

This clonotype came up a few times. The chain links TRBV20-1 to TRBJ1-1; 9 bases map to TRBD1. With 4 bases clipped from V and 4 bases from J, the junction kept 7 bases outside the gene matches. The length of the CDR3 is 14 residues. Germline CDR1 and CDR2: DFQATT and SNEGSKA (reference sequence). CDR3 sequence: CSATPGQGGTEAFF. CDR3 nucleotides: TGCAGTGCTACCCCGGGACAGGGAGGCACTGAAGCTTTCTTT.

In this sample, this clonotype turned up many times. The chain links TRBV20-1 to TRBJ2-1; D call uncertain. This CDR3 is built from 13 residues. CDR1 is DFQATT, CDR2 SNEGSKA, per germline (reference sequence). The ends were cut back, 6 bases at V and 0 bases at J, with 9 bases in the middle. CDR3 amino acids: CSARAYSYNEQFF. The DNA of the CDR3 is TGCAGTGCGCGAGCGTACTCCTACAATGAGCAGTTCTTC.

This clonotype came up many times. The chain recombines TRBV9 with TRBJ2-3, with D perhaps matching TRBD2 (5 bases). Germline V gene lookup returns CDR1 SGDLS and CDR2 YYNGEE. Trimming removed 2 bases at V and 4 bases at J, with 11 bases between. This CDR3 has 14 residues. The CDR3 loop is CASSVNGVSDTQYF. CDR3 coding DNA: TGTGCCAGCAGCGTGAACGGGGTCTCAGATACGCAGTATTTT. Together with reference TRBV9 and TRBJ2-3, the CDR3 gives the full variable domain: DSGVTQTPKHLITATGQRVTLRCSPRSGDLSVYWYQQSLDQGLQFLIQYYNGEERAKGNILERFSAQQFPDLHSELNLSSLELGDSALYFCASSVNGVSDTQYFGPGTRLTVL.

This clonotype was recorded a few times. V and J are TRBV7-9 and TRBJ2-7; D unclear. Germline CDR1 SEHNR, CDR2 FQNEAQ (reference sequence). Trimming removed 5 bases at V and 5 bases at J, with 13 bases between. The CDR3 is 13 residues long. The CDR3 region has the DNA TGTGCCAGCAGCCCCTACCCGGACGACGAGCAGTACTTC. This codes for CASSPYPDDEQYF. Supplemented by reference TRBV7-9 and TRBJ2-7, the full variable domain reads DTGVSQNPRHKITKRGQNVTFRCDPISEHNRLYWYRQTLGQGPEFLTYFQNEAQLEKSRLLSDRFSAERPKGSFSTLEIQRTEQGDSAMYLCASSPYPDDEQYFGPGTRLTVT.

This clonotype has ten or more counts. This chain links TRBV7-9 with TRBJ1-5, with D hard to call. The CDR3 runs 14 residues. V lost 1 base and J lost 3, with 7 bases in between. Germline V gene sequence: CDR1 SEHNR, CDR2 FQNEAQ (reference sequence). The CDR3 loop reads CASSLVGPNQPQHF. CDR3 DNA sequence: TGTGCCAGCAGCTTAGTGGGTCCCAATCAGCCCCAGCATTTT. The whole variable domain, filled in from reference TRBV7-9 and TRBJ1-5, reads DTGVSQNPRHKITKRGQNVTFRCDPISEHNRLYWYRQTLGQGPEFLTYFQNEAQLEKSRLLSDRFSAERPKGSFSTLEIQRTEQGDSAMYLCASSLVGPNQPQHFGDGTRLSIL.

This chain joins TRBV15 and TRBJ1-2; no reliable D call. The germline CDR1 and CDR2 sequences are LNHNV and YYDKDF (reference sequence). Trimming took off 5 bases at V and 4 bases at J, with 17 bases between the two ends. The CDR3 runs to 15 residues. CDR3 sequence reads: CATSRSLTEPYGYTF. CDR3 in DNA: TGTGCCACCAGCCGCTCCTTGACGGAACCCTATGGCTACACCTTC.

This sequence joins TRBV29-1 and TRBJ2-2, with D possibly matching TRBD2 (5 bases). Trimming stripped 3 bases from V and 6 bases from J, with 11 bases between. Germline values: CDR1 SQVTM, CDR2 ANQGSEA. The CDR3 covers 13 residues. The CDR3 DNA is TGCAGCGTTGACGGGGATAACGCCGGGGAGCTGTTTTTT. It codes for CSVDGDNAGELFF.

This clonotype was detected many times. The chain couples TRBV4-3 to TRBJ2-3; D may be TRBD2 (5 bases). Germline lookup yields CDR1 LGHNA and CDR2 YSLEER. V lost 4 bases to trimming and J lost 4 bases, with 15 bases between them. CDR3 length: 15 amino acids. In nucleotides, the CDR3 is TGCGCCAGCAGCCGGGCCCCGGGGATCGCAGATACGCAGTATTTT. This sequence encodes CASSRAPGIADTQYF.

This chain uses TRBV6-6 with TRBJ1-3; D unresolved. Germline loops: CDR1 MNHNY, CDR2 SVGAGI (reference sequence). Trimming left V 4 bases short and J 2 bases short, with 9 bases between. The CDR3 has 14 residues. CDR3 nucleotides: TGTGCCAGCAGTTTTCTCCCCCCTGGAAACACCATATATTTT. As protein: CASSFLPPGNTIYF.

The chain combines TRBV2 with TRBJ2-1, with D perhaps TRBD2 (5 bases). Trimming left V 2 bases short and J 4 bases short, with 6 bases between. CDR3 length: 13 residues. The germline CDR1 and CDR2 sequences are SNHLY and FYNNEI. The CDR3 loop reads CASSESGYNEQFF. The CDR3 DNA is TGTGCCAGCAGTGAAAGCGGATACAATGAGCAGTTCTTC.

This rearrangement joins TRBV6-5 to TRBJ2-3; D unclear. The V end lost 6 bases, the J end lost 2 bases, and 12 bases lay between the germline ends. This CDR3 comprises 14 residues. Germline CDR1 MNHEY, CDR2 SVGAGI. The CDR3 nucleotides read TGTGCCAGCAGACAGAAACTTGACACAGATACGCAGTATTTT. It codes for CASRQKLDTDTQYF.

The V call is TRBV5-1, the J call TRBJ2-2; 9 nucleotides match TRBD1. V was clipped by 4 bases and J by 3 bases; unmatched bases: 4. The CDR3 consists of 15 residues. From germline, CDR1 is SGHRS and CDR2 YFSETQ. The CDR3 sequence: CASSPGDRDTGELFF. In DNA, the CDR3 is TGCGCCAGCAGCCCGGGGGACAGGGACACCGGGGAGCTGTTTTTT.

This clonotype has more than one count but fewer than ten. CDR3 nucleotide sequence: TGTGCCAGCGCCACGGACAAGTTGACCCAGTACTTC. It encodes CASATDKLTQYF. The chain carries TRBV7-9 and TRBJ2-5; TRBD1 might be the D (5 bases). This CDR3 has 12 residues. CDR1 and CDR2 (germline): SEHNR, FQNEAQ (reference sequence). V lost 8 bases and J lost 7, with 14 bases in between.

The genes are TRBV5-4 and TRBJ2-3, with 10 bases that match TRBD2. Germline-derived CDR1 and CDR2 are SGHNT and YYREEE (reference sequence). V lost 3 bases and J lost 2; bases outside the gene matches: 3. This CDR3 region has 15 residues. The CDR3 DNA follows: TGTGCCAGCAGCTCACTAGCGGGGTCCACAGATACGCAGTATTTT. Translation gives CASSSLAGSTDTQYF.

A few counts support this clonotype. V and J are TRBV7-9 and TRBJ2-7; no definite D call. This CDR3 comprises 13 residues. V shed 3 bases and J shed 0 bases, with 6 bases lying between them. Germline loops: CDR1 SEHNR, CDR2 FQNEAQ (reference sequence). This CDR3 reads CASSFDSSYEQYV. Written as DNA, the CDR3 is TGTGCCAGCAGCTTCGATAGCTCCTACGAGCAGTACGTC.

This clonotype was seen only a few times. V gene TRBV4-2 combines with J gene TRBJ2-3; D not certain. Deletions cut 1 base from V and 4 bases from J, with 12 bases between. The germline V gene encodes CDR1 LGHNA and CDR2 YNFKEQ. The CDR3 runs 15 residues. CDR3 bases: TGTGCCAGCAGCCAAGGTTTGATTAGTCCAGATACGCAGTATTTT. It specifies CASSQGLISPDTQYF.

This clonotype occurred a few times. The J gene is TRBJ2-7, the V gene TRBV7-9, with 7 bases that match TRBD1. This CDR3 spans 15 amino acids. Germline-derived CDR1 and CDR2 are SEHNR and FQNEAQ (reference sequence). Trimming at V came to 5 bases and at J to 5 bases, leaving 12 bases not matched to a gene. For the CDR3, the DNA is TGTGCCAGCAGCCCCCGAAACAGGGGAGAGCACGAGCAGTACTTC. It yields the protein CASSPRNRGEHEQYF.

The CDR3 nucleotides are TGTGCCACCAGTGTACCTTCTAGCACAGATACGCAGTATTTT. This codes for CATSVPSSTDTQYF. The chain employs TRBV24-1 and TRBJ2-3; D is unresolved. This CDR3 comprises 14 residues. The V and J ends lost 5 bases and 0 bases respectively, with 8 bases between them. Germline V CDR1 and CDR2: KGHDR, SFDVKD.

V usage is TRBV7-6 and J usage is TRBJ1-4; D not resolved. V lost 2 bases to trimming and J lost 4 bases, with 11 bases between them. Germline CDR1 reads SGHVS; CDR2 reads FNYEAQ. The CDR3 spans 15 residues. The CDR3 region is CASSLSSVLNEKLFF. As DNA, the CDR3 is TGTGCCAGCAGCTTATCATCAGTCCTTAATGAAAAACTGTTTTTT.